A single sample gave rise to the 19 T cell receptor beta chains below, sequenced in a study of blood T cells in healthy people across ages. The second PCR ran roughly 6 to 11 cycles with a sample-barcoded 5' primer and J-beta primers. TCRdb re-analysed the 5' RACE reads in MiXCR, keeping a single row per CDR3 protein. The repertoire holds hundreds of thousands of distinct CDR3 sequences, with approximately 53% as singletons. The sample taken for sequencing was blood. All receptors come from a middle-aged man in good health.

This clonotype has a handful of counts. The V call is TRBV20-1, the J call TRBJ2-4; the D is unclear. The CDR3 extends over 13 amino acids. V was pared by 0 bases and J by 6 bases, with 9 bases between. Looked up from germline, CDR1 is DFQATT and CDR2 is SNEGSKA (reference sequence). The chain's CDR3 is CSARDVQSNIQYF. The CDR3 DNA is TGCAGTGCTAGAGATGTTCAGTCAAACATTCAGTACTTC.

V usage is TRBV7-2 and J usage is TRBJ1-4; TRBD1 is a possible D gene (5 bases). The CDR3 is 16 amino acids. Germline CDR1 SGHTA, CDR2 FQGNSA. V was cut by 1 base and J by 7 bases, with 16 bases left in between. In DNA form, the CDR3 reads TGTGCCAGCAGCTTAGTTCCTCAGGGTTTGAGTGAAAAACTGTTTTTT. Its translation: CASSLVPQGLSEKLFF.

In this sample, this clonotype turned up once. Compared with germline, one end of the junction differs, possibly owing to a read error. This rearrangement joins TRBV27 to TRBJ2-5; 8 positions agree with TRBD2. The J call may be wrong; the DNA end is better matched by TRBJ2-7. This CDR3 is 13 amino acids long. Germline assignment: CDR1 MNHEY and CDR2 SMNVEV (reference sequence). CDR3 loop: CANSPGGAYEQYF. DNA for the CDR3: TGTGCCAACAGTCCGGGGGGGGCCTACGAGCAGTACTTC.

V is TRBV5-1 and J is TRBJ2-1; D possibly corresponds to TRBD1 (6 bases). The germline V and J ends were trimmed by 0 bases and 5 bases, with 9 bases remaining between them. Germline CDR1 is SGHRS and CDR2 is YFSETQ. The CDR3 is 14 amino acids. The CDR3 DNA is TGCGCCAGCAGCTTGGACAGGGCCGACAATGAGCAGTTCTTC. Translating gives CASSLDRADNEQFF.

The sample holds a few counts of this clonotype. CDR3 nucleotides: TGTGCCAGCAGCCAGAGGGGAGCTGGGGCCAACGTCCTGACTTTC. Its translation is CASSQRGAGANVLTF. This chain uses TRBV6-2 or TRBV6-3 with TRBJ2-6, with D perhaps being TRBD1 or TRBD2 (5 bases each). Germline V CDR1 and CDR2: MNHEY, SVGEGT. This CDR3 region has 15 residues. The V end lost 6 bases, the J end lost 2 bases, and 11 bases lay between the germline ends.

This clonotype was counted between two and nine times. The chain couples TRBV27 to TRBJ2-1, with D tentatively TRBD1 or TRBD2 (5 bases each). The CDR3 extends over 14 amino acids. V was clipped by 2 bases and J by 8 bases, with 13 bases between them. Germline V CDR1 and CDR2: MNHEY, SMNVEV (reference sequence). The DNA for the CDR3 is TGTGCCAGCAGTTTAATGGGACGCACCGATGAGCAGTTCTTC. The encoded protein is CASSLMGRTDEQFF.

In its sample, this clonotype was seen a few times. Written as DNA, the CDR3 is TGTGCCAGCAGCGATATGAACACTGAAGCTTTCTTT. It is translated as CASSDMNTEAFF. V gene TRBV7-9 combines with J gene TRBJ1-1, with D hard to call. The V end lost 5 bases, the J end lost 0 bases, and 4 bases lay between the germline ends. CDR1 is SEHNR and CDR2 is FQNEAQ in the germline V gene (reference sequence). The length of the CDR3 is 12 residues.

V usage is TRBV6-1 and J usage is TRBJ1-5; TRBD1 is a possible D gene (5 bases). The CDR3 contains 13 residues. CDR1 MNHNS and CDR2 SASEGT come from the germline V gene. Trimming took off 4 bases at V and 6 bases at J, with 10 bases between the two ends. In DNA form, the CDR3 reads TGTGCCAGCAGTGCAGGGTCAAGTCAGCCCCAGCATTTT. Its protein product is CASSAGSSQPQHF.

The chain recombines TRBV3-1 with TRBJ2-1, with 9 nucleotides matching TRBD2. The CDR3 spans 15 residues. Per germline, CDR1 LGHDT and CDR2 YNNKEL (reference sequence). J was trimmed by 6 bases and V by 5 bases; bases with no gene match: 8. CDR3 DNA sequence: TGTGCCAGCAGCGGATATGCGGGGGGGAGCAATGAGCAGTTCTTC. The encoded protein is CASSGYAGGSNEQFF.

The J gene is TRBJ2-3, the V gene TRBV6-5, with D possibly being TRBD1 (5 bases). The germline V gene has CDR1 MNHEY and CDR2 SVGAGI. This CDR3 is 14 amino acids long. V shed 9 bases and J shed 2 bases, with 15 bases lying between them. The CDR3 sequence is CASSSTDLTDTQYF. The CDR3 DNA reads as TGTGCCAGTTCGTCGACAGATCTCACAGATACGCAGTATTTT.

The chain carries TRBV12-3 or TRBV12-4 and TRBJ1-5; unclear D gene. V was cut by 3 bases and J by 5 bases, with 8 bases left in between. The CDR3 length is 13 residues. This chain's CDR3 is CASSFRQDQPQHF. The CDR3 region has the DNA TGTGCCAGCAGTTTTAGGCAGGATCAGCCCCAGCATTTT.

There are many counts of this clonotype. The CDR3 DNA is TGTGCCATCAGAAAGGACGCATCGAACACTGAAGCTTTCTTT. Its translation: CAIRKDASNTEAFF. The gene calls are TRBV10-3 and TRBJ1-1; unclear D gene. The V gene lost 6 bases and the J gene lost 1 base, with 12 bases spanning the gap. From germline, CDR1 is ENHRY and CDR2 SYGVKD. This CDR3 is built from 14 residues.

The chain joins TRBV5-4 to TRBJ1-4; the D gene is possibly TRBD1 (5 bases). This CDR3 has 15 residues. Germline loops: CDR1 SGHNT, CDR2 YYREEE (reference sequence). V lost 0 bases to trimming and J lost 7 bases, with 13 bases between them. The CDR3: CASSLAGGRSEKLFF. For the CDR3, the DNA is TGTGCCAGCAGCTTGGCCGGGGGTAGGAGTGAAAAACTGTTTTTT. The variable domain in full, with the rest retrieved from reference TRBV5-4 and TRBJ1-4, is ETGVTQSPTHLIKTRGQQVTLRCSSQSGHNTVSWYQQALGQGPQFIFQYYREEENGRGNFPPRFSGLQFPNYSSELNVNALELDDSALYLCASSLAGGRSEKLFFGSGTQLSVL.

V is TRBV12-3 or TRBV12-4 and J is TRBJ2-7, with D possibly TRBD2 on 5 matching bases. Between the trimmed V and J ends, which lost 4 bases and 7 bases, there was a span of 20 bases. The CDR3 has 15 residues. The DNA for the CDR3 is TGTGCCAGCAGTTCAGGACTGCCACTGGTTGGGGAGCAGTACTTC. It yields the protein CASSSGLPLVGEQYF.

This clonotype was observed a few times. This chain connects TRBV20-1 to TRBJ2-5; tentatively, D is TRBD1 (5 bases). CDR1 and CDR2 (germline): DFQATT, SNEGSKA (reference sequence). The CDR3 is 13 amino acids. Trimming shortened V by 4 bases and J by 5 bases, and 14 bases separated the two germline ends. CDR3 DNA sequence: TGCAGTGCTAAGGACAACGCGTTGGAGACCCAGTACTTC. This translates into CSAKDNALETQYF.

This chain joins TRBV7-3 and TRBJ2-2; D not certain. V lost 10 bases, J lost 4 bases, and 16 bases lay in between. The CDR3 contains 14 residues. CDR1 and CDR2 from the germline V gene are SGHTA and FQGTGA. The DNA for the CDR3 is TGTGCCATCCCCCGACATAAGGGCACCGGGGAGCTGTTTTTT. Translating it yields CAIPRHKGTGELFF. The full variable domain, rest sourced from reference TRBV7-3 and TRBJ2-2, is GAGVSQTPSNKVTEKGKYVELRCDPISGHTALYWYRQSLGQGPEFLIYFQGTGAADDSGLPNDRFFAVRPEGSVSTLKIQRTERGDSAVYLCAIPRHKGTGELFFGEGSRLTVL.

The J gene is TRBJ1-2, the V gene TRBV29-1, with a possible D match to TRBD1 (6 bases). The CDR3 totals 13 residues. V was clipped by 4 bases and J by 3 bases, with 12 bases between them. Germline assignment: CDR1 SQVTM and CDR2 ANQGSEA. Here the CDR3 reads CSVVPQGYYGYTF. Written as DNA, the CDR3 is TGCAGCGTTGTCCCGCAGGGGTACTATGGCTACACCTTC.

V gene TRBV5-4 combines with J gene TRBJ1-4, with 9 bases fitting TRBD1. This CDR3 is 15 amino acids long. The V gene end was trimmed by 4 bases and the J gene end by 7 bases; junction bases not matched to a gene: 8. The germline gives CDR1 SGHNT, CDR2 YYREEE (reference sequence). Written as DNA, the CDR3 is TGTGCCAGCAGCGCTGGGACAGGGCACTTTGAAAAACTGTTTTTT. Protein sequence: CASSAGTGHFEKLFF.

This clonotype was recorded a few times. The chain recombines TRBV5-1 with TRBJ2-3; D remains ambiguous. Germline V lookup: CDR1 SGHRS, CDR2 YFSETQ. This CDR3 contains 13 residues. With 1 base removed from V and 8 bases from J, the gap between germline ends came to 11 bases. CDR3 amino acids: CASSLRSDGTQYF. Here the CDR3 DNA reads TGCGCCAGCAGCTTGCGGTCAGATGGTACGCAGTATTTT.